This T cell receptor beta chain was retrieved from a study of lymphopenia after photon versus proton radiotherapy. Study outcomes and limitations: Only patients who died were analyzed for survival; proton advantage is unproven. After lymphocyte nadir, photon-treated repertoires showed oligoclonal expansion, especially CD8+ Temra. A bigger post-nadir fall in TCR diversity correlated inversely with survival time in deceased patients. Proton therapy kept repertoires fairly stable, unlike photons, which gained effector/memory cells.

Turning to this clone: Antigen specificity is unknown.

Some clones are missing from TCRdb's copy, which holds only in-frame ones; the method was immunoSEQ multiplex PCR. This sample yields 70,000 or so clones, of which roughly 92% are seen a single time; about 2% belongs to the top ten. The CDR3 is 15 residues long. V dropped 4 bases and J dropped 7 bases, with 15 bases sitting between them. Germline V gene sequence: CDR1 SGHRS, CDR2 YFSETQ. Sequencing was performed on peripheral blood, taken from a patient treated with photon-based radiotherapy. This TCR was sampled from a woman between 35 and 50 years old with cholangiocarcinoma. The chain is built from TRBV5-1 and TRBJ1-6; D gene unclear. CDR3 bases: TGCGCCAGCAGCGTGACCGGGCCCCCGAATTCACCCCTCCACTTT. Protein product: CASSVTGPPNSPLHF.